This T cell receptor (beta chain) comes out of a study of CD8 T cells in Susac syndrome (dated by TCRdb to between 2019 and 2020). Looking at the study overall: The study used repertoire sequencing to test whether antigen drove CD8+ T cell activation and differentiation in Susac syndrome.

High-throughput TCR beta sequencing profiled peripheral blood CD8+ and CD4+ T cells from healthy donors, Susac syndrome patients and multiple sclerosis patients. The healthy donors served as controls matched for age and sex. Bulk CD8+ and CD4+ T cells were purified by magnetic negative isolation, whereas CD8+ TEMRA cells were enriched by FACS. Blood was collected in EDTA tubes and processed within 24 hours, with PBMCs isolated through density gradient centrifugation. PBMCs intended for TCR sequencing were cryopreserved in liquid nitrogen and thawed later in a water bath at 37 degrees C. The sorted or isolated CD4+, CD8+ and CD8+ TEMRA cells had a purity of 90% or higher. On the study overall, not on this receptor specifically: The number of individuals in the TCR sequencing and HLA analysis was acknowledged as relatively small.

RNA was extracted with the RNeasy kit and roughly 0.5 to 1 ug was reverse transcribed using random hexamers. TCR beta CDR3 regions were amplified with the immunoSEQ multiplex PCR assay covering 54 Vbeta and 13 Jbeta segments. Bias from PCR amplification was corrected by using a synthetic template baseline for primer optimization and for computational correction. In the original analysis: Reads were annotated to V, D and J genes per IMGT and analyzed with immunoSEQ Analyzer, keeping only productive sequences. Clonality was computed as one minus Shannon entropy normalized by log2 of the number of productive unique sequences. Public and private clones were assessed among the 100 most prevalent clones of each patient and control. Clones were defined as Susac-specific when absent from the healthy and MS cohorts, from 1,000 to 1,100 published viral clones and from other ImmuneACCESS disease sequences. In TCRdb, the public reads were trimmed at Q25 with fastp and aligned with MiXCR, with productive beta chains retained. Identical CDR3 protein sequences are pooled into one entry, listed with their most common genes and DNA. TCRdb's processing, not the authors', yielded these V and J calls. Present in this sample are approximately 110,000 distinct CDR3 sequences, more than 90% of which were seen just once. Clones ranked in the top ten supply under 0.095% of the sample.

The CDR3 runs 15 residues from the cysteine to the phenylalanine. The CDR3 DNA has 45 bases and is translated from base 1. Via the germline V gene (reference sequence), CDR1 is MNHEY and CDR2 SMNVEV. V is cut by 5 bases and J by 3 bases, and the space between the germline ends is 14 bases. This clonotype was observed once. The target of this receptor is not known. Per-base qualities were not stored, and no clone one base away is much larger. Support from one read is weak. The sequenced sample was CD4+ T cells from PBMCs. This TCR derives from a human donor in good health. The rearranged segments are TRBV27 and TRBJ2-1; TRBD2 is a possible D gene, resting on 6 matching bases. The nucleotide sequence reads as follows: TGTGCCAGCAGTAACCAAGGAGGGAGCTACAATGAGCAGTTCTTC. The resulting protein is CASSNQGGSYNEQFF.